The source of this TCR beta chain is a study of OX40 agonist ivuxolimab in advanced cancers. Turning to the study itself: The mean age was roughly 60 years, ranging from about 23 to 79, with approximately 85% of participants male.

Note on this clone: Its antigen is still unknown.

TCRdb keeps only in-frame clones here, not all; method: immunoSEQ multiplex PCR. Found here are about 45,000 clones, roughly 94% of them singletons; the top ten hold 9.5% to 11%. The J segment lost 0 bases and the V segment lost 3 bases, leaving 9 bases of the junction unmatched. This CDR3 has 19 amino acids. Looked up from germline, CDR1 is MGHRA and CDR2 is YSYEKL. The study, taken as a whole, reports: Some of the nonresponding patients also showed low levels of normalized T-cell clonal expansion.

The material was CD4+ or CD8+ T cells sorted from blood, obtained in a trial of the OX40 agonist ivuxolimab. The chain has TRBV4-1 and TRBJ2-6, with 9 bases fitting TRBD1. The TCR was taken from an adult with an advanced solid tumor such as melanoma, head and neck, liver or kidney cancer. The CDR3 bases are TGCGCCAGCAGCCATAGCCGGGACAGGGTTTACTCTGGGGCCAACGTCCTGACTTTC. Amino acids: CASSHSRDRVYSGANVLTF.